This TCR beta chain stems from a study of cytomegalovirus exposure and HLA in healthy donors. Across the whole study: From 150 million to 200 million T cells, an earlier analysis saw 110 million or so unique TCR beta sequences. Study observations and caveats: A later analysis appeared to link common viral pathogens to several of the most significant clusters. Later genetic work tied a missense DCLRE1C variant to beta-chain V and J trimming.

The CDR3 length is 16 residues. Germline assignment: CDR1 MNHNS and CDR2 SASEGT. Deletions cut 1 base from V and 8 bases from J, with 17 bases between. Comments on this clone: The antigen remains undetermined.

The primer mix had 60 Vbeta and 13 Jbeta primers. Only in-frame clones appear in the TCRdb table, and some are missing; sequencing was by immunoSEQ multiplex PCR. This table holds about 270,000 clones, under 80% found once. The sample taken for sequencing was PBMCs. The chain couples TRBV6-1 to TRBJ1-4, with D possibly being TRBD1 (5 bases). The source of this sequence is a female donor in good health and CMV-seronegative. The CDR3 loop reads CASSEVGGRGREKLFF. The CDR3 coding sequence is TGTGCCAGCAGTGAAGTCGGAGGGAGGGGTCGAGAAAAACTGTTTTTT.